A selection of T cell receptor beta chains follows, all from one sample in a study of blood T cell repertoires in COVID-19. Here immunoSEQ multiplex PCR was the method, and the copy in TCRdb shows in-frame clones only, minus some. The sample carries over 130,000 clones, about 86% recorded once. Sequenced: peripheral blood. The receptor source for this set is an older woman with acute or convalescent COVID-19. Each CDR3 is given with its conserved first and last residue. The D gene is left open where the match is weak. The size field is filled for only some rows; it gives once, few, many or a size class.

V: TRBV5-1; size: -; J: TRBJ2-7; length: 14; D: -; DNA: TGCGCCAGCAGCTCCGGGGCGGGGCGCGACGAGCAGTACTTC; CDR3: CASSSGAGRDEQYF
V: TRBV15; size: once; J: TRBJ1-4; length: 16; D: -; DNA: TGTGCCACCAGCAGAGTCGGCAGGGGAACTAATGAAAAACTGTTTTTT; CDR3: CATSRVGRGTNEKLFF
V: TRBV18; size: -; J: TRBJ1-2; length: 15; D: -; DNA: TGTGCCAGCTCACGCCCTGGGGCAGATCCTGTTGGCTACACCTTC; CDR3: CASSRPGADPVGYTF
V: TRBV5-4; size: -; J: TRBJ1-1; length: 13; D: -; DNA: TGTGCCACCCACGGGAGGGAGAACACTGAAGCTTTCTTT; CDR3: CATHGRENTEAFF
V: TRBV11-3; size: -; J: TRBJ1-1; length: 13; D: -; DNA: TGTGCCAGCAGCTTAGATCAAGTGAGTGAAGCTTTCTTT; CDR3: CASSLDQVSEAFF
V: TRBV6-5; size: -; J: TRBJ2-3; length: 15; D: TRBD2; DNA: TGTGCCAGCAGTTACCTTAGCGGGAGGGCAGATACGCAGTATTTT; CDR3: CASSYLSGRADTQYF
V: TRBV5-1; size: -; J: TRBJ1-2; length: 15; D: -; DNA: TGCGCCAGCAGCTTACCTTTGACACCTAACTATGGCTACACCTTC; CDR3: CASSLPLTPNYGYTF
V: TRBV28; size: -; J: TRBJ2-7; length: 15; D: -; DNA: TGTGCCAGCAGGAGCGACAGTGGAGGGGCCTACGAGCAGTACTTC; CDR3: CASRSDSGGAYEQYF
V: TRBV27; size: -; J: TRBJ1-4; length: 15; D: TRBD1; DNA: TGTGCCAGCAGACGGGCCGGGACAGGGAGAGAAAAACTGTTTTTT; CDR3: CASRRAGTGREKLFF
V: TRBV7-3; size: -; J: TRBJ2-7; length: 15; D: TRBD2; DNA: TGTGCCAGCGAACGACCGGGACTAGAACGAAGGGAGCAGTACTTC; CDR3: CASERPGLERREQYF
V: TRBV27; size: -; J: TRBJ1-6; length: 14; D: TRBD1; DNA: TGTGCCACCGGGCGATGGACAGGGAATTCACCCCTCCACTTT; CDR3: CATGRWTGNSPLHF
V: TRBV5-4; size: -; J: TRBJ2-6; length: 15; D: TRBD1; DNA: TGTGCCAGCAGCCCCAGGGGGACTGGGGCCAACGTCCTGACTTTC; CDR3: CASSPRGTGANVLTF
V: TRBV28; size: -; J: TRBJ1-2; length: 14; D: -; DNA: TGTGCCAGCAGTCCGCCGGAGGCTGGCGGTGGCTACACCTTC; CDR3: CASSPPEAGGGYTF
V: TRBV24-1; size: -; J: TRBJ1-2; length: 15; D: TRBD1; DNA: TGTGCCACCCGAGGGAGGACAGGGGGAGCAGATGGCTACACCTTC; CDR3: CATRGRTGGADGYTF
V: TRBV19; size: once; J: TRBJ2-1; length: 16; D: -; DNA: TGTGCCAGTAGTGGCAGGGTAGGGACAACGAACAATGAGCAGTTCTTC; CDR3: CASSGRVGTTNNEQFF
V: TRBV2; size: -; J: TRBJ2-7; length: 14; D: -; DNA: TGTGCCAGCGGGGGGGCAGGGATATCCTACGAGCAGTACTTC; CDR3: CASGGAGISYEQYF
V: TRBV12-3/TRBV12-4; size: few; J: TRBJ1-5; length: 13; D: -; DNA: TGTGCCAGCAGCCCACAGGTCTCTCAGCCCCAGCATTTT; CDR3: CASSPQVSQPQHF
V: TRBV6-1; size: once; J: TRBJ2-3; length: 16; D: TRBD2; DNA: TGTGCCAGCAGTGAAGGTCCGGGAGGCCAGGCAGATACGCAGTATTTT; CDR3: CASSEGPGGQADTQYF
V: TRBV30; size: -; J: TRBJ1-2; length: 14; D: TRBD1; DNA: TGTGCCTGGACTCGGGACAGGGGCAACTATGGCTACACCTTC; CDR3: CAWTRDRGNYGYTF
V: TRBV7-3; size: -; J: TRBJ2-7; length: 15; D: -; DNA: TGTGCCAGCAGCATACAAGCCGCCCGGGACTACGAGCAGTACTTC; CDR3: CASSIQAARDYEQYF
V: TRBV19; size: -; J: TRBJ1-1; length: 13; D: -; DNA: TGTGCCAGTAGCCCCAGGGCAAACACTGAAGCTTTCTTT; CDR3: CASSPRANTEAFF
V: TRBV28; size: -; J: TRBJ2-2; length: 15; D: TRBD2; DNA: TGTGCCAGCAGTTTAATAGCGGGTGGTAGCGGGGAGCTGTTTTTT; CDR3: CASSLIAGGSGELFF
V: TRBV12-5; size: -; J: TRBJ2-1; length: 16; D: TRBD2; DNA: TGTGCTAGTGGTTTCGGGACTAGCGGGAGGATCGATGAGCAGTTCTTC; CDR3: CASGFGTSGRIDEQFF
V: TRBV7-8; size: -; J: TRBJ2-5; length: 15; D: TRBD1; DNA: TGTGCCAGCAGCCCACCCCCCGGGACAGGGGATTTCCAGTACTTC; CDR3: CASSPPPGTGDFQYF
V: TRBV7-3; size: -; J: TRBJ2-1; length: 12; D: TRBD1; DNA: TGTGCCAGCAGCTCCCAGGGGGCGGTTCAGTTCTTC; CDR3: CASSSQGAVQFF
V: TRBV7-2; size: -; J: TRBJ2-7; length: 14; D: -; DNA: TGTGCCAGCAGCTCGCGACGGGTTCCCTACGAGCAGTACTTC; CDR3: CASSSRRVPYEQYF
V: TRBV11-1; size: -; J: TRBJ2-2; length: 16; D: -; DNA: TGTGCCAGCAGCTCCAGGGGTCCACTAAACACCGGGGAGCTGTTTTTT; CDR3: CASSSRGPLNTGELFF
V: TRBV5-4; size: -; J: TRBJ2-1; length: 16; D: TRBD2; DNA: TGTGCCAGCAGCCCCCGGACTAGCGGGAGGATCAATGAGCAGTTCTTC; CDR3: CASSPRTSGRINEQFF
V: TRBV14; size: -; J: TRBJ1-1; length: 12; D: -; DNA: TGTGCCAGCAGCTTTACAGGCCGGGTAGCTTTCTTT; CDR3: CASSFTGRVAFF
V: TRBV19; size: few; J: TRBJ2-2; length: 13; D: TRBD1; DNA: TGTGCCACGAGCGGACAGGGGACCGGGGAGCTGTTTTTT; CDR3: CATSGQGTGELFF
V: TRBV5-1; size: -; J: TRBJ2-2; length: 15; D: TRBD2; DNA: TGCGCCAGCCGGAAGGGACTAGCGGGTATCGGGGAGCTGTTTTTT; CDR3: CASRKGLAGIGELFF
V: TRBV19; size: -; J: TRBJ1-3; length: 15; D: -; DNA: TGTGCCAGTAGTATAGCGAAGAGCTCTGGAAACACCATATATTTT; CDR3: CASSIAKSSGNTIYF
V: TRBV2; size: once; J: TRBJ1-4; length: 15; D: TRBD1; DNA: TGTGCCAGCAGTACCGGGGACAGAGTTAATGAAAAACTGTTTTTT; CDR3: CASSTGDRVNEKLFF
V: TRBV19; size: -; J: TRBJ2-1; length: 16; D: TRBD1; DNA: TGTGCCAGTAGTAGAAAGACAGGGGCCTCCTACAATGAGCAGTTCTTC; CDR3: CASSRKTGASYNEQFF
V: TRBV4-1; size: -; J: TRBJ1-1; length: 15; D: -; DNA: TGCGCCAGCAGCCAAGCCGTAAATTTTAACACTGAAGCTTTCTTT; CDR3: CASSQAVNFNTEAFF
V: TRBV27; size: few; J: TRBJ2-7; length: 13; D: TRBD2; DNA: TGTGCCAGCGGCCGACTAGCGGACTACGAGCAGTACTTC; CDR3: CASGRLADYEQYF
V: TRBV15; size: few; J: TRBJ2-1; length: 19; D: -; DNA: TGTGCCACCAGCAGAGCTCGAACACAGGGGACTTACTCCTACAATGAGCAGTTCTTC; CDR3: CATSRARTQGTYSYNEQFF
V: TRBV20-1; size: -; J: TRBJ1-3; length: 11; D: -; DNA: TGCAGTACAGGGTCTGGAAACACCATATATTTT; CDR3: CSTGSGNTIYF
V: TRBV6-6; size: once; J: TRBJ2-3; length: 16; D: TRBD2; DNA: TGTGCCAGCAGCCCCAGGGGACTAGCGGGAACGGATACGCAGTATTTT; CDR3: CASSPRGLAGTDTQYF
V: TRBV5-5; size: few; J: TRBJ1-1; length: 14; D: -; DNA: TGTGCCAGCAGCTTTCAGGGCCCGAACACTGAAGCTTTCTTT; CDR3: CASSFQGPNTEAFF
V: TRBV25-1; size: -; J: TRBJ1-2; length: 13; D: -; DNA: TGTGCCAGCAGTGTCCAACATCAGGGTGGCTACACCTTC; CDR3: CASSVQHQGGYTF
V: TRBV7-2; size: many; J: TRBJ1-6; length: 15; D: -; DNA: TGTGCCAGCAGCTTAGGCCGTAGGGGGAATTCACCCCTCCACTTT; CDR3: CASSLGRRGNSPLHF
V: TRBV4-1; size: -; J: TRBJ2-2; length: 16; D: TRBD2; DNA: TGCGCCAGCAGCCAGCCTAGCGGGAGGGCCTACCGGGAGCTGTTTTTT; CDR3: CASSQPSGRAYRELFF
V: TRBV2; size: -; J: TRBJ1-5; length: 14; D: -; DNA: TGTGCCAGCAGTGAACAGGGAGGAAAGCAGCCCCAGCATTTT; CDR3: CASSEQGGKQPQHF
V: TRBV5-1; size: -; J: TRBJ1-2; length: 14; D: -; DNA: TGCGCCAGCAGCCCCCTTGACACTAACTATGGCTACACCTTC; CDR3: CASSPLDTNYGYTF
V: TRBV9; size: -; J: TRBJ2-4; length: 21; D: TRBD1; DNA: TGTGCCAGCAGCGTGGGGACAGGGGGCACCGGCGAGCTACTAGCCAAAAACATTCAGTACTTC; CDR3: CASSVGTGGTGELLAKNIQYF
V: TRBV10-3; size: few; J: TRBJ2-7; length: 12; D: -; DNA: TGTGCCATCAGTGCAGGGGCGGCCGAGCAGTACTTC; CDR3: CAISAGAAEQYF
V: TRBV28; size: -; J: TRBJ2-1; length: 12; D: -; DNA: TGTGCCAGCAGTTTACAAACCAGGGAGCAGTTCTTC; CDR3: CASSLQTREQFF
V: TRBV9; size: -; J: TRBJ2-1; length: 16; D: -; DNA: TGTGCCAGCAGCGTGGACAGCGGGGCGGCCTACAATGAGCAGTTCTTC; CDR3: CASSVDSGAAYNEQFF
V: TRBV6-2/TRBV6-3; size: few; J: TRBJ2-1; length: 17; D: TRBD2; DNA: TGTGCCAGCAGTTACTCGGACCCTAGCGGGATCTACAATGAGCAGTTCTTC; CDR3: CASSYSDPSGIYNEQFF
V: TRBV27; size: -; J: TRBJ2-5; length: 16; D: TRBD2; DNA: TGTGCCAGCAGTTTAGGACTAGCGGGAGCATCAGAGACCCAGTACTTC; CDR3: CASSLGLAGASETQYF
V: TRBV7-2; size: -; J: TRBJ2-2; length: 14; D: -; DNA: TGTGCCAGCAGCTTACAAAAGAACACCGGGGAGCTGTTTTTT; CDR3: CASSLQKNTGELFF
V: TRBV7-2; size: -; J: TRBJ1-4; length: 15; D: -; DNA: TGTGCCAGCAGCTTAGCAGGGGTATTGGCGGAAAAACTGTTTTTT; CDR3: CASSLAGVLAEKLFF
V: TRBV4-2; size: once; J: TRBJ1-1; length: 14; D: -; DNA: TGTGCCAGCAGCCAAGATAAAAGAGGTACTGAAGCTTTCTTT; CDR3: CASSQDKRGTEAFF
V: TRBV20-1; size: -; J: TRBJ2-1; length: 11; D: TRBD2; DNA: TGCAGTGCTGGAGCGGGGGGACCCCAGTTCTTC; CDR3: CSAGAGGPQFF
V: TRBV6-2/TRBV6-3; size: -; J: TRBJ2-1; length: 15; D: -; DNA: TGTGCCAGCAGTTACTCCCCGGTCGCGGTGGATGAGCAGTTCTTC; CDR3: CASSYSPVAVDEQFF